This T cell receptor beta chain was observed in a study of blood T cell repertoires in COVID-19. Germline V CDR1 and CDR2: SGHDN, FVKESK. Unmatched junction bases numbered 1, after V lost 6 bases and J lost 0 bases. CDR3 size: 13 residues. Clones were read by immunoSEQ multiplex PCR, and TCRdb kept only the in-frame ones, dropping some. The sample records about 80,000 clones, roughly 85% being singletons. This clone was seen a single time. The clonotype was recovered from a woman between 65 and 79 years old with acute or convalescent COVID-19. The J gene is TRBJ1-1, the V gene TRBV14; 7 bases match TRBD1. Sequenced sample: peripheral blood. CDR3 loop: CASRGQLNTEAFF. The CDR3 coding sequence is TGTGCCAGCAGGGGACAGTTGAACACTGAAGCTTTCTTT.